The rows below give T cell receptor beta chains drawn from one sample of a study of blood T cell repertoires in COVID-19. Profiled with immunoSEQ multiplex PCR; TCRdb holds only in-frame clones, not every one. Of 300,000 to 350,000 clones in the sample, roughly 87% were seen once. Sequencing was carried out using peripheral blood. These receptors originate from a man aged 25-45 years with COVID-19, enrolled during active disease. The CDR3 runs from the conserved cysteine through the conserved F or W. D genes are given only for firm matches. Clone size is shown for a subset of rows, as once, few, many or a class of expanded clone.

v_gene,d_gene,j_gene,abundance,CDR3nt,CDR3aa
TRBV5-6,-,TRBJ2-1,-,TGTGCCAGCAGCTTGGTCGTTATCTCGGGTTACAATGAGCAGTTCTTC,CASSLVVISGYNEQFF
TRBV24-1,TRBD1,TRBJ2-1,-,TGTGCCACCAGTGGGGGGTCGGACAGGGGTTTCCTCTTC,CATSGGSDRGFLF
TRBV7-2,-,TRBJ1-5,-,TGTGCCAGCAGCTTAACCTCAGGGGCCGGGAATCAGCCCCAGCATTTT,CASSLTSGAGNQPQHF
TRBV9,-,TRBJ2-7,-,TGTGCCAGCAGCGTAGGAGCGACGGCCTCCTACGAGCAGTACTTC,CASSVGATASYEQYF
TRBV6-5,-,TRBJ1-2,-,TGTGCCAGCAGTTACTCGAAGGGAGAGAGTTTTCCTGCCTACACCTTC,CASSYSKGESFPAYTF
TRBV5-4,TRBD1,TRBJ1-6,-,TGTGCCAGCAGCCACGGGACAGGGAATTCACCCCTCCACTTT,CASSHGTGNSPLHF
TRBV5-6,TRBD2,TRBJ2-1,-,TGTGCCAGCAGCTTGCTCCGGGGGGGATCTACGGCAACCTACAATGAGCAGTTCTTC,CASSLLRGGSTATYNEQFF
TRBV24-1,-,TRBJ2-2,few,TGTGCCACCAGTGCCCCCAAGGAGGCCGGGGAGCTGTTTTTT,CATSAPKEAGELFF
TRBV7-9,TRBD1,TRBJ1-2,-,TGTGCCAGCAGCTTAGAAGGGACAGGGGGTTCCATCTATGGCTACACCTTC,CASSLEGTGGSIYGYTF
TRBV4-1,TRBD2,TRBJ2-5,-,TGCGCCAGCAGCCAACCACTAGCGGGGGGGCGTGAGACCCAGTACTTC,CASSQPLAGGRETQYF
TRBV9,-,TRBJ1-3,-,TGTGCCAGCAGTACCGGGACAACTATCTCTGGAAACACCATATATTTT,CASSTGTTISGNTIYF
TRBV6-4,TRBD1,TRBJ1-1,-,TGTGCCAGCAGTGACCCAAGGGGCACAGGGGAAAACGAGATGAACACTGAAGCTTTCTTT,CASSDPRGTGENEMNTEAFF
TRBV15,-,TRBJ2-1,-,TGTGCCACCAGCAGAGATCGTACTAGTTGGGAGTTCTTC,CATSRDRTSWEFF
TRBV5-8,-,TRBJ1-1,-,TGTGCCAGCAGCTTGAATCGGGGTGGTGGCACTGAAGCTTTCTTT,CASSLNRGGGTEAFF
TRBV7-9,-,TRBJ1-6,few,TGTGCCAGCAGCCCGGACGGGAGCTTGGCGGGGGGCGGTTCACCCCTCCACTTT,CASSPDGSLAGGGSPLHF
TRBV27,-,TRBJ1-3,-,TGTGCCAGCAGTTTAGGAGACACCATATATTTT,CASSLGDTIYF
TRBV7-9,TRBD2,TRBJ2-1,-,TGTGCCAGCAGCTTACTAGCGGGAGTCTACAATGAGCAGTTCTTC,CASSLLAGVYNEQFF
TRBV7-2,TRBD1,TRBJ1-6,few,TGTGCCAGCAGACCCGGGACAGGGGACTCACCCCTCCACTTT,CASRPGTGDSPLHF
TRBV3-1/TRBV3-2,TRBD1,TRBJ2-5,-,TGTGCCAGCATCCCAAGGGACAGGGGGAGGAAGGGGACCCAGTACTTC,CASIPRDRGRKGTQYF